Sequencing of this T cell receptor beta chain was carried out in a study of PD-1 blockade in classical Hodgkin lymphoma. Study in general: Patients were dosed intravenously with nivolumab at 3 mg/kg every 2 weeks. Study observations and caveats: Prior to therapy, complete responders displayed diversity much like that of newly diagnosed patients.

Regarding time point: cycle 4 day 1 (C4D1), after around six weeks of nivolumab. Each of the patients experienced relapse following autologous stem cell transplantation, and their brentuximab vedotin exposure differed. The repertoire was sequenced with immunoSEQ multiplex PCR; TCRdb's copy has only in-frame clones and lacks some. In the table there are some 93,000 clones, around 80% of which are singletons. This clone was counted once. Its specificity is not known. The germline CDR1 and CDR2 sequences are LNHDA and SQIVND (reference sequence). V shed 5 bases and J shed 8 bases, with 15 bases lying between them. The CDR3 is 13 residues long.

This chain links TRBV19 with TRBJ1-2, with D perhaps TRBD1 (6 bases). This clonotype was obtained from a human donor with classical Hodgkin lymphoma. The input for sequencing was peripheral blood mononuclear cells (PBMCs), taken before the fourth cycle of nivolumab. CDR3 in amino acids: CASSAGTIRGYTF. Written as DNA, the CDR3 is TGTGCCAGTAGTGCAGGGACAATTCGGGGCTACACCTTC.